This TCR beta chain was obtained from a study of shared clonotypes between healthy human individuals. Whole-study findings and limits: Naive CD4 clonotypes overlapped across a few donors at approximately 5.3%.

The germline V and J ends were trimmed by 0 bases and 4 bases, with 7 bases remaining between them. The CDR3 extends over 13 amino acids. Looked up from germline, CDR1 is SGHRS and CDR2 is YFSETQ. Using immunoSEQ multiplex PCR, the repertoire was profiled, and TCRdb retains in-frame clones only, with some absent. The sample lists 1.4 million to 1.5 million clones; roughly 96% were seen once. In the case of this clone: The antigen remains undetermined. This specimen includes other DNA sequences encoding the same CDR3.

The chain recombines TRBV5-1 with TRBJ2-5, with D perhaps TRBD1 or TRBD2 (6 bases each). Sequencing was carried out using naive CD4+ T cells sorted from blood. Subset given: CD45RA+ positively selected. The TCR sequence derives from a man between 25 and 39 years old in good health. Written as DNA, the CDR3 is TGCGCCAGCAGCTTGGGGGGGGCAGAGACCCAGTACTTC. It is translated as CASSLGGAETQYF.